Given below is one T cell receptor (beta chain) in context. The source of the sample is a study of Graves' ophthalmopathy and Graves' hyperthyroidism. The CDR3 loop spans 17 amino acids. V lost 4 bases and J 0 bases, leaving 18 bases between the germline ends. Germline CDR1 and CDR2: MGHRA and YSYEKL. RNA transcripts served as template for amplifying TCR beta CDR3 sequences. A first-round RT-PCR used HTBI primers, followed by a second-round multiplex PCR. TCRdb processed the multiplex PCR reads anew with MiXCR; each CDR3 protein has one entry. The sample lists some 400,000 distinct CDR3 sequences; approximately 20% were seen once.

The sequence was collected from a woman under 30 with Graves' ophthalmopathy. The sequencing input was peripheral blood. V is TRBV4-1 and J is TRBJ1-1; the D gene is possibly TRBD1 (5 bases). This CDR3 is CASSRNWDGVVNTEAFF. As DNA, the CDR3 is TGCGCCAGCAGCCGGAACTGGGACGGAGTCGTGAACACTGAAGCTTTCTTT.